This note documents a single TCR beta chain sequence. This likely traces to a read error, being one base from a far larger clone. Every contributor of samples was a Caucasian grown-up residing in Nashville, Tennessee. V lost 2 bases and J 4 bases, leaving 11 bases between the germline ends. This CDR3 contains 13 residues. Germline lookup yields CDR1 GTSNPN and CDR2 SVGIG (reference sequence). Deep-level assay runs were performed. Each subset's genomic DNA was split evenly across several immunoSEQ plates. Unsorted PBMC replicate PCRs drew on 300 ng DNA, representing tens of thousands of T cell genomes. Some clones are missing from TCRdb's copy, which holds only in-frame ones; the method was immunoSEQ multiplex PCR. Among approximately 460,000 clones, roughly four fifths were seen once, and the ten largest hold 9.5% to 15%. This specimen comes from a study of shared clonotypes between healthy human individuals.

V gene TRBV30 combines with J gene TRBJ1-1, with D possibly matching TRBD1 (5 bases). Material for sequencing was PBMCs. The sequence came from a woman aged 40 to 50 in good health. Some clones in this sample may be carry-over from other donors' samples. CDR3 loop: CAWSSRGSTEAFF. The DNA for the CDR3 is TGTGCCTGGAGTTCCCGGGGGAGCACTGAAGCTTTCTTT.